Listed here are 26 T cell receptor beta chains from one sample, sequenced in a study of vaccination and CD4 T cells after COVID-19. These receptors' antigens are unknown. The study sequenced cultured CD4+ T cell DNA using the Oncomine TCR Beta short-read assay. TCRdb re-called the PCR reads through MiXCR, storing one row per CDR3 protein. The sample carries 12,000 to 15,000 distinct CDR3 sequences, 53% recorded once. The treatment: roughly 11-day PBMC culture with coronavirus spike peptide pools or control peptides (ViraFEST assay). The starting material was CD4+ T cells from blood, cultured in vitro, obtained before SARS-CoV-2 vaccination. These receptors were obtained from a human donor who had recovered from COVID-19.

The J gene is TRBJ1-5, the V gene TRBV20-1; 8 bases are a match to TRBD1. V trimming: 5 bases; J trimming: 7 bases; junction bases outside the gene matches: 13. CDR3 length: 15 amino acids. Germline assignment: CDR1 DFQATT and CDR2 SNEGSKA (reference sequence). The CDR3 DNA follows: TGCAGTGCTTTAACTCAGGGGGCTGGTGGACAGCCCCAGCATTTT. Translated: CSALTQGAGGQPQHF.

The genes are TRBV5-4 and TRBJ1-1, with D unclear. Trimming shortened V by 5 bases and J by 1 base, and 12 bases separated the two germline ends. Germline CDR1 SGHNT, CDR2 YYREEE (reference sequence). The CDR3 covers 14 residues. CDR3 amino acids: CASRPIAPNTEAFF. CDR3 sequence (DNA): TGTGCCAGCAGACCAATTGCCCCGAACACTGAAGCTTTCTTT.

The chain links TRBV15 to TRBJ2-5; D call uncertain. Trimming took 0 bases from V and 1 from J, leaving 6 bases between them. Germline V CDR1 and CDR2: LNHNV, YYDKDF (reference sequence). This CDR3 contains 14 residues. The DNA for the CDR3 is TGTGCCACCAGCAGAGATTGGGGCCAAGAGACCCAGTACTTC. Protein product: CATSRDWGQETQYF.

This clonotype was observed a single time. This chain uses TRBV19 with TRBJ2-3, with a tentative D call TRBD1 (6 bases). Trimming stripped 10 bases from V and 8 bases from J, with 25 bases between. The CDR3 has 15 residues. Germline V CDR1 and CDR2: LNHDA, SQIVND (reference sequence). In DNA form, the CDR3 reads TGTGCCACCCGACAGGTCGCGGGCGCACATGGTACGCAGTATTTT. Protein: CATRQVAGAHGTQYF.

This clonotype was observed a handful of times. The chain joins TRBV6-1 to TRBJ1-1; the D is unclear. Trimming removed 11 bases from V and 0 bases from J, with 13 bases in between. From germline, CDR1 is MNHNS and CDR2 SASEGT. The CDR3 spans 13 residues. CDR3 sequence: CAGMLGVNTEAFF. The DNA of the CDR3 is TGTGCCGGAATGCTGGGTGTGAACACTGAAGCTTTCTTT.

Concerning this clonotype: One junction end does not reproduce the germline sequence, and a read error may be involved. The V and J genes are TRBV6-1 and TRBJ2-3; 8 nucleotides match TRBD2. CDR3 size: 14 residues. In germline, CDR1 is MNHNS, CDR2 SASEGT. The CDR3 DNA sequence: TGCGCCATCAGTAAACTAGCGGCTGGAGATACGCAGTATTTT. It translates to CAISKLAAGDTQYF.

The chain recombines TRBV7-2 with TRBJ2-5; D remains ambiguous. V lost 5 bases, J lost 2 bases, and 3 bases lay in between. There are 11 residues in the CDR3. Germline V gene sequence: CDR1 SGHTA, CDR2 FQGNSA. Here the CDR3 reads CASSQQETQYF. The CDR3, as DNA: TGTGCCAGCAGCCAGCAAGAGACCCAGTACTTC. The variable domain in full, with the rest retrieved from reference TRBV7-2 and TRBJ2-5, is GAGVSQSPSNKVTEKGKDVELRCDPISGHTALYWYRQSLGQGLEFLIYFQGNSAPDKSGLPSDRFSAERTGGSVSTLTIQRTQQEDSAVYLCASSQQETQYFGPGTRLLVL.

The CDR3, as DNA: TGTGCCAGCAGCAGGGTGGGGGATACGCAGTATTTT. Translation gives CASSRVGDTQYF. The chain is built from TRBV12-3 or TRBV12-4 and TRBJ2-3, with D possibly matching TRBD1 (5 bases). V was pared by 6 bases and J by 6 bases, with 10 bases between. The CDR3 length is 12 residues.

This chain's CDR3 is CASSSKPPGGSSYEQYF. CDR3 coding DNA: TGTGCCAGCAGTTCTAAACCCCCCGGGGGGAGCTCCTACGAGCAGTACTTC. This chain links TRBV27 with TRBJ2-7, with TRBD2 matching 7 bases. Germline V gives CDR1 MNHEY, CDR2 SMNVEV (reference sequence). The CDR3 is 17 residues long. Losses at the gene ends were 4 bases for V and 0 bases for J; bases not matched to a gene: 12.

This CDR3 is CSARAGTSGTLNEQYF. CDR3 sequence (DNA): TGCAGTGCTAGGGCCGGGACTAGCGGGACCCTTAACGAGCAGTACTTC. The rearrangement joins TRBV20-1 to TRBJ2-7; 13 positions agree with TRBD2. With 3 bases clipped from V and 5 bases from J, the junction kept 10 bases outside the gene matches. There are 16 residues in the CDR3. Germline values: CDR1 DFQATT, CDR2 SNEGSKA (reference sequence).

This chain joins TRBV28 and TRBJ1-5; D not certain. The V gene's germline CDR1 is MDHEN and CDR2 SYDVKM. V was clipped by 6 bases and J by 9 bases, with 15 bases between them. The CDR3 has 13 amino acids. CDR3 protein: CASRPDSWRPQHF. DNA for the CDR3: TGTGCCAGCAGGCCGGACTCTTGGCGGCCCCAGCATTTT. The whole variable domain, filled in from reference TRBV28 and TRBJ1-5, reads DVKVTQSSRYLVKRTGEKVFLECVQDMDHENMFWYRQDPGLGLRLIYFSYDVKMKEKGDIPEGYSVSREKKERFSLILESASTNQTSMYLCASRPDSWRPQHFGDGTRLSIL.

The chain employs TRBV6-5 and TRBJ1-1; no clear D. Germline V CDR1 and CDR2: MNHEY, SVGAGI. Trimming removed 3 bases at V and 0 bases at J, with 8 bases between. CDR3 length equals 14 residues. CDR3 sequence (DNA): TGTGCCAGCAGTTATGGGGTTATGAACACTGAAGCTTTCTTT. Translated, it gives CASSYGVMNTEAFF.

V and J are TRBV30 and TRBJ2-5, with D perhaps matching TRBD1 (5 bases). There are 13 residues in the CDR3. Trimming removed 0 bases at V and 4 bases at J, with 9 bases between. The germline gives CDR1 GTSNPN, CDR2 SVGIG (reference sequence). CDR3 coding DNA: TGTGCCTGGAGTGTGACAGTGAGAGAGACCCAGTACTTC. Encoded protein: CAWSVTVRETQYF.

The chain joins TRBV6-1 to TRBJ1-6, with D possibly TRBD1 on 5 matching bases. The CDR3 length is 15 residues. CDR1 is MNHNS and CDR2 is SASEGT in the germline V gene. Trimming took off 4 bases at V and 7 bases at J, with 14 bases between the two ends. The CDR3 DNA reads TGTGCCAGCAGTGTAGAGGCAGGGACCAATTCACCCCTCCACTTT. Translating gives CASSVEAGTNSPLHF.

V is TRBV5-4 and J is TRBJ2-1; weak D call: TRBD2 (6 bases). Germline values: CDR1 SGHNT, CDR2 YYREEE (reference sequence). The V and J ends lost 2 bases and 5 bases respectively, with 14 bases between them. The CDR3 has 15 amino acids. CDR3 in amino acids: CASSFVSGSNNEQFF. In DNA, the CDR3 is TGTGCCAGCAGCTTTGTGAGCGGGTCTAACAATGAGCAGTTCTTC.

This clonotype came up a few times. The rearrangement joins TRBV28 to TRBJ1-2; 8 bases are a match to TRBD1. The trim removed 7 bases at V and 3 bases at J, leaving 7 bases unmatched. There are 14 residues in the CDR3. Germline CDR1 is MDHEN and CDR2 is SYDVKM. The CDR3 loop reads CASNSPGGDYGYTF. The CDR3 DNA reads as TGTGCCAGCAACTCGCCAGGGGGCGACTATGGCTACACCTTC.

CDR3 residues: CSARHRDHEQYF. CDR3 DNA sequence: TGCAGTGCTAGACACAGGGACCACGAGCAGTACTTC. The chain couples TRBV20-1 to TRBJ2-7; the D gene is possibly TRBD1 (6 bases). Trimming pared 2 bases from V and 5 bases from J, leaving 10 bases between. This CDR3 contains 12 residues. Germline CDR1 is DFQATT and CDR2 is SNEGSKA (reference sequence).

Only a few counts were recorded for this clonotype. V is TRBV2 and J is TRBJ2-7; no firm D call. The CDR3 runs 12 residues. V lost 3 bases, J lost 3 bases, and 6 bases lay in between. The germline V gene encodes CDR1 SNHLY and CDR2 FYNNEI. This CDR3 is CASSDHSYEQYF. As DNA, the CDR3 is TGTGCCAGCAGTGACCACAGCTACGAGCAGTACTTC.

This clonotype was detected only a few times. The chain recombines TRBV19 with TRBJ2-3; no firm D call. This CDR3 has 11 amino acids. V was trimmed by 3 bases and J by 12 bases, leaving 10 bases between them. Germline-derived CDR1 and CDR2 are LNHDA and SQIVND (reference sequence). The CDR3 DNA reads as TGTGCCAGTAGTATCGCTTTTCGACAGTATTTT. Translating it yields CASSIAFRQYF. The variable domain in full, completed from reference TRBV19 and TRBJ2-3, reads DGGITQSPKYLFRKEGQNVTLSCEQNLNHDAMYWYRQDPGQGLRLIYYSQIVNDFQKGDIAEGYSVSREKKESFPLTVTSAQKNPTAFYLCASSIAFRQYFGPGTRLTVL.

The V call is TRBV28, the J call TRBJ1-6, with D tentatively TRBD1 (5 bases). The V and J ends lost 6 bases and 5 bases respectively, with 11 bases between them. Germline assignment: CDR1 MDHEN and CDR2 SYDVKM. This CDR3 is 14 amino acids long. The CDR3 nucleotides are TGTGCCAGCAGACCCGGAGGGGATAATTCACCCCTCCACTTT. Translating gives CASRPGGDNSPLHF. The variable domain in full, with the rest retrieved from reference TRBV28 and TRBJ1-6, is DVKVTQSSRYLVKRTGEKVFLECVQDMDHENMFWYRQDPGLGLRLIYFSYDVKMKEKGDIPEGYSVSREKKERFSLILESASTNQTSMYLCASRPGGDNSPLHFGNGTRLTVT.

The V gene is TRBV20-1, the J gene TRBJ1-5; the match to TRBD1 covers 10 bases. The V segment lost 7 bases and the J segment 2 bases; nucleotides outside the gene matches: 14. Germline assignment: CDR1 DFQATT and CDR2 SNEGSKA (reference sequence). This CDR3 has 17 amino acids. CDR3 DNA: TGCAGTGTCGGAACCGGGACAGGGGTGGTCGGCAATCAGCCCCAGCATTTT. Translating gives CSVGTGTGVVGNQPQHF.

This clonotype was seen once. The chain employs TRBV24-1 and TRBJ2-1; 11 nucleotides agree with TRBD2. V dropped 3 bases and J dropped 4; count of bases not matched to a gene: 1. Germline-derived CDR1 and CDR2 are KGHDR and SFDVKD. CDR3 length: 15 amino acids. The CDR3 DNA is TGTGCCACCAGTGATGGACTAGCGGGTTACAATGAGCAGTTCTTC. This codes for CATSDGLAGYNEQFF.

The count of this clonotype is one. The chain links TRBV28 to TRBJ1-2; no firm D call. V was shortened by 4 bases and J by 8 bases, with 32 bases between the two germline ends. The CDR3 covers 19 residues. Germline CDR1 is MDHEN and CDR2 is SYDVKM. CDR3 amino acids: CASSSFLRDRIGLDKGYTF. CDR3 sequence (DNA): TGTGCCAGCAGTTCCTTTCTTAGGGATCGTATTGGCCTAGACAAGGGCTACACCTTC.

CDR3 nucleotide sequence: TGCGCCAGCAGCTTGGGACAGGGGATTGTCGATGAGCAGTTCTTC. Its translation: CASSLGQGIVDEQFF. The J gene is TRBJ2-1, the V gene TRBV5-1; the match to TRBD1 covers 8 bases. This CDR3 spans 15 amino acids. Germline V lookup: CDR1 SGHRS, CDR2 YFSETQ. V trimming: 0 bases; J trimming: 8 bases; junction bases outside the gene matches: 7.

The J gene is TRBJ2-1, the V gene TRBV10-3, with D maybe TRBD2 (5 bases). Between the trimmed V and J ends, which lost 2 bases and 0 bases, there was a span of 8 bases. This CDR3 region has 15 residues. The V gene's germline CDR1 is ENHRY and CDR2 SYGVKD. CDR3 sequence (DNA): TGTGCCATCAGTGAGCGGGGAAGCTCCTACAATGAGCAGTTCTTC. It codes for CAISERGSSYNEQFF.

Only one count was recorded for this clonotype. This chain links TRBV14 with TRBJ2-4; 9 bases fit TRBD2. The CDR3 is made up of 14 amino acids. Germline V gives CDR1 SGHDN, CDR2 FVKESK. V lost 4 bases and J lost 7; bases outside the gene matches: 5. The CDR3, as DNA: TGTGCCAGCAGCCCGGGACTAGCCTACAACATTCAGTACTTC. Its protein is CASSPGLAYNIQYF.